This T cell receptor (beta chain) was recovered during a study of blood T cell repertoires in COVID-19. About the study: The study drew acute and convalescent COVID-19 samples from the United States, Italy and Spain. Nucleic acid was either cDNA or gDNA, and it came from T cells, B-cell-depleted T cells, or PBMCs.

The germline CDR1 and CDR2 sequences are MGHRA and YSYEKL. V gave up 4 bases and J gave up 8 bases, with 20 bases separating them. The CDR3 length is 15 residues. Authors' analysis steps: Estimation of nucleated cell counts was performed using reference gene primer amplification. Libraries were prepared by immunoSEQ multiplex PCR; TCRdb keeps only in-frame clonotypes and omits some of them. The DNA gave D and trimming, while V, J and clone size come from that table. The sample shows some 58,000 clones, 80% to 95% of them seen only once. This clonotype was obtained from a man between 50 and 59 years old with active COVID-19. The chain has TRBV4-1 and TRBJ1-2; D is perhaps TRBD1 (6 bases). Sequencing was carried out using peripheral blood. This chain's CDR3 is CASSRRGGARLGYTF. The CDR3 coding sequence is TGCGCCAGCAGCCGCCGAGGGGGGGCGCGACTAGGCTACACCTTC.